The next 10 T cell receptor beta chains were all read from a single sample in a study of T-cell reconstitution after alpha-beta-depleted transplantation in children. A library of TCRbeta sequences, prepared with unique molecular identifiers, was generated. One entry per CDR3 protein, called by TCRdb with MiXCR from the PCR reads. Of hundreds of thousands of distinct CDR3 sequences in the sample, 15% to 20% were seen once. The sample here was PBMCs from the stem cell graft donor, taken from the stem cell graft. These receptors all come from a human donor who donated a stem cell graft to a child with acute lymphoblastic leukemia.

V gene TRBV29-1 combines with J gene TRBJ2-1; 9 nucleotides agree with TRBD2. CDR1 and CDR2 from the germline V gene are SQVTM and ANQGSEA. J lost 6 bases, V lost 3 bases, and 3 bases had no gene match. CDR3 length: 13 amino acids. The CDR3 DNA is TGCAGCGTTGATGCTAGCGGGGCCAATGAGCAGTTCTTC. This sequence encodes CSVDASGANEQFF.

The chain recombines TRBV27 with TRBJ2-6; TRBD1 matches at 8 bases. Germline V CDR1 and CDR2: MNHEY, SMNVEV (reference sequence). The CDR3 is 19 amino acids. Trimming took 6 bases from V and 0 from J; bases not matched to a gene: 13. Here the CDR3 DNA reads TGTGCCAGCAGCACCCTCGGGACAGGTCCCTTCTCTGGGGCCAACGTCCTGACTTTC. Translation gives CASSTLGTGPFSGANVLTF.

The sample holds a few counts of this clonotype. The CDR3 bases are TGTGCCAGCAGCCGACAAACAGGGGATCGGGCAGATACGCAGTATTTT. It specifies CASSRQTGDRADTQYF. The chain uses TRBV7-3 and TRBJ2-3; 7 nucleotides line up with TRBD1. CDR1 SGHTA and CDR2 FQGTGA come from the germline V gene. V was pared by 5 bases and J by 4 bases, with 12 bases of the junction left unmatched. The CDR3 is 16 amino acids.

This clonotype was detected a few times. The rearrangement links TRBV12-3 or TRBV12-4 to TRBJ2-7; D is perhaps TRBD1 (6 bases). The CDR3 sequence is 13 residues long. Trimming removed 6 bases from V and 4 bases from J, with 13 bases in between. In DNA form, the CDR3 reads TGTGCCAGCAGACCAACAACAGGGTACGAGCAGTACTTC. Translating it yields CASRPTTGYEQYF.

The CDR3 region has the DNA TGCAGTGCTAGACTTGGACTAAACCAAGAGACCCAGTACTTC. It encodes CSARLGLNQETQYF. The J gene is TRBJ2-5, the V gene TRBV20-1, with D tentatively TRBD2 (6 bases). The V and J ends lost 2 bases and 0 bases respectively, with 10 bases between them. Looked up from germline, CDR1 is DFQATT and CDR2 is SNEGSKA (reference sequence). The CDR3 consists of 14 residues.

The CDR3 region has the DNA TGTGCCAGCAGTTACTCGACCTCTTTAGCTGGCTACACCTTC. Amino acids: CASSYSTSLAGYTF. The rearrangement uses TRBV6-2 or TRBV6-3 and TRBJ1-2; D ambiguous. CDR3 length: 14 residues. CDR1 is MNHEY and CDR2 is SVGEGT in the germline V gene. Trimming left V 0 bases short and J 7 bases short, with 12 bases between.

The chain has TRBV12-3 or TRBV12-4 and TRBJ1-1; D is perhaps TRBD1 (5 bases). V was clipped by 5 bases and J by 8 bases, with 15 bases between them. CDR3 length equals 13 residues. DNA for the CDR3: TGTGCCAGCAGTCGACAGCGCATAATCGAAGCTTTCTTT. As protein: CASSRQRIIEAFF.

V gene TRBV6-6 combines with J gene TRBJ1-6, with a possible D match to TRBD1 (5 bases). The CDR3 loop spans 12 amino acids. V shed 7 bases and J shed 7 bases, with 8 bases lying between them. The V gene's germline CDR1 is MNHNY and CDR2 SVGAGI (reference sequence). CDR3 DNA sequence: TGTGCCAGCAAGCAGGGAAATTCACCCCTCCACTTT. Translated: CASKQGNSPLHF.

The V call is TRBV3-1, the J call TRBJ2-7, with a weak D call TRBD1 (6 bases). The V end was cut by 1 base, the J end by 5 bases, with 15 bases between. Germline V gives CDR1 LGHDT, CDR2 YNNKEL (reference sequence). The CDR3 contains 15 residues. CDR3 protein: CASSQGAGVHHEQYF. CDR3 bases: TGTGCCAGCAGCCAAGGGGCAGGGGTACATCACGAGCAGTACTTC.

This clonotype was observed a handful of times. V gene TRBV12-3 or TRBV12-4 combines with J gene TRBJ1-2, with D possibly being TRBD1 (5 bases). This CDR3 region has 14 residues. Trimming removed 2 bases at V and 6 bases at J, with 13 bases between. The CDR3 protein is CASSLQGLGHGYTF. CDR3 sequence (DNA): TGTGCCAGCAGTTTACAGGGCCTAGGTCATGGCTACACCTTC.